This TCR beta chain comes out of a study of Ad26.COV2.S vaccination and SARS-CoV-2 variants. The wider study: Sample donor was a member of the COV1001 Ad26.COV2.S trial arm.

Points on this clone: Its antigen remains unknown.

The table came from immunoSEQ multiplex PCR; TCRdb's copy has only in-frame clones and leaves some out. The profile shows over 400,000 clones, 80% to 95% of them singletons. Stated treatment: roughly 18 received Ad26.COV2.S at low or high dose, single or two shots; 5 received placebo; per-sample allocation not given. Sampling was performed 63 days after the first vaccine or placebo injection. Vaccine was an Ad26 vector expressing Wuhan-strain SARS-CoV-2 spike. Study-wide findings and caveats: Placebo recipients trailed vaccine recipients in spike-specific TCR breadth. In TCR breadth and depth analyses, total T cell responses may have been underestimated.

The TCR comes from a person aged 18 to 59 who received the Ad26.COV2.S COVID-19 vaccine or a placebo. This specimen consisted of peripheral blood, obtained in a trial of Ad26.COV2.S vaccine versus placebo.

The CDR3 loop reads CASSIGWEAYEQYF. The CDR3 DNA sequence: TGTGCCAGTAGTATAGGGTGGGAGGCCTACGAGCAGTACTTC. The genes are TRBV19 and TRBJ2-7; D is possibly TRBD2 (6 bases). The CDR3 spans 14 residues. The germline V gene has CDR1 LNHDA and CDR2 SQIVND (reference sequence). Deletions cut 1 base from V and 2 bases from J, with 9 bases between.